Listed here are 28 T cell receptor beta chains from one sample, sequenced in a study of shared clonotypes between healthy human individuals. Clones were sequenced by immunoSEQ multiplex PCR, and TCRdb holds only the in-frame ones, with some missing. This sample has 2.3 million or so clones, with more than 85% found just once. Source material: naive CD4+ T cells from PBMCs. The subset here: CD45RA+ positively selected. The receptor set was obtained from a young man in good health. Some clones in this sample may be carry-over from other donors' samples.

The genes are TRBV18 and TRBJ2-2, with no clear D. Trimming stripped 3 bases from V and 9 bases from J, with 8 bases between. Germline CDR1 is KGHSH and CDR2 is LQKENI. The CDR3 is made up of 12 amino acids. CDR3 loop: CASSPTPRELFF. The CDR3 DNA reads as TGTGCCAGCTCACCGACCCCCCGGGAGCTGTTTTTT.

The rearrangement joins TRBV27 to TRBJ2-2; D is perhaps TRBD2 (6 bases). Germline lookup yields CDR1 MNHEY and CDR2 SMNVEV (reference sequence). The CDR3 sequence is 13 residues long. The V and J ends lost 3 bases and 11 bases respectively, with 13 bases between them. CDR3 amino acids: CASSFLSGTELFF. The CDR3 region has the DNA TGTGCCAGCAGTTTCCTCTCCGGGACTGAGCTGTTTTTT.

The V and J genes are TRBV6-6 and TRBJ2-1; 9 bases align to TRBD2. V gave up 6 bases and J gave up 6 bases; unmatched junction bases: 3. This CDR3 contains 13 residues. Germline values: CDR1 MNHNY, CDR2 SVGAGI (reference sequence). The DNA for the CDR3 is TGTGCCAGCAGCCCTAGCGGGATCAATGAGCAGTTCTTC. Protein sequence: CASSPSGINEQFF.

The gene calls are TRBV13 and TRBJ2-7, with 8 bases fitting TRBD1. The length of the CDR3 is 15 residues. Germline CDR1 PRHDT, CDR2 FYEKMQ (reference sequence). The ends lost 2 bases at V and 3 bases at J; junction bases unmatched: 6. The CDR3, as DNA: TGTGCCAGCAGCTTACGACAGGGGACATACTACGAGCAGTACTTC. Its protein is CASSLRQGTYYEQYF.

The CDR3: CASSLISGQGFSGGDTQYF. In nucleotides, the CDR3 is TGTGCCAGCAGCCTCATTTCGGGACAGGGGTTTTCTGGGGGAGATACGCAGTATTTT. The chain has TRBV7-2 and TRBJ2-3; the match to TRBD1 covers 10 bases. V was clipped by 5 bases and J by 5 bases; unmatched bases: 19. CDR1 and CDR2 (germline): SGHTA, FQGNSA. This CDR3 spans 19 amino acids.

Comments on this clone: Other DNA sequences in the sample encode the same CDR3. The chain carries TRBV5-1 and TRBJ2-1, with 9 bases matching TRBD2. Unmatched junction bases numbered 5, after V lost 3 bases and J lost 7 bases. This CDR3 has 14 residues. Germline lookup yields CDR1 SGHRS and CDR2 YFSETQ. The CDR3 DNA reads TGCGCCAGCAGCTCCCGGACTAGCGCAAATGAGCAGTTCTTC. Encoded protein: CASSSRTSANEQFF.

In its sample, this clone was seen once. The chain's CDR3 is CASSIGVLYNEQFF. DNA of the CDR3: TGTGCCAGCAGCATAGGGGTCCTCTACAATGAGCAGTTCTTC. This chain joins TRBV7-6 and TRBJ2-1, with D perhaps TRBD1 (5 bases). V was pared by 5 bases and J by 3 bases, with 11 bases between. This CDR3 has 14 residues. The germline V gene has CDR1 SGHVS and CDR2 FNYEAQ.

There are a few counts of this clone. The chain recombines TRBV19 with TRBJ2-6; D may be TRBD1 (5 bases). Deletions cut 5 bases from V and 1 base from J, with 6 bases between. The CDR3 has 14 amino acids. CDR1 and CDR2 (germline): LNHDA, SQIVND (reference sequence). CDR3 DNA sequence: TGTGCCAGTAGTCAGGGATCTGGGGCCAACGTCCTGACTTTC. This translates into CASSQGSGANVLTF.

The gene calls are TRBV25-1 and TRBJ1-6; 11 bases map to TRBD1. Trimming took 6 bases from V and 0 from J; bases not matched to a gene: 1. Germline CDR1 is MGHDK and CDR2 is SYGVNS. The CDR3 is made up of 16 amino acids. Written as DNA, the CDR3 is TGTGCCAGCAGAGGGACAGGGGGCTCCTATAATTCACCCCTCCACTTT. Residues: CASRGTGGSYNSPLHF.

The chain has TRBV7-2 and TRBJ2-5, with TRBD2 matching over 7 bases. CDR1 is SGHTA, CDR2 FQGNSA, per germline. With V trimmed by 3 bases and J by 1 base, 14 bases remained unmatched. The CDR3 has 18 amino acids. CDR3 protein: CASSFRWREFRGQETQYF. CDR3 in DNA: TGTGCCAGCAGCTTCAGGTGGCGGGAGTTCAGAGGCCAAGAGACCCAGTACTTC.

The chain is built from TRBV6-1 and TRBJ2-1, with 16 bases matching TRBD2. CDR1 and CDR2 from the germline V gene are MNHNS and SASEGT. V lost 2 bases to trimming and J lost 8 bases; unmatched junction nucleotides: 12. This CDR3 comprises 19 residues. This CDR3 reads CASSERGLAGGQIWDEQFF. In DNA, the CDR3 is TGTGCCAGCAGTGAAAGGGGACTAGCGGGAGGGCAAATTTGGGATGAGCAGTTCTTC.

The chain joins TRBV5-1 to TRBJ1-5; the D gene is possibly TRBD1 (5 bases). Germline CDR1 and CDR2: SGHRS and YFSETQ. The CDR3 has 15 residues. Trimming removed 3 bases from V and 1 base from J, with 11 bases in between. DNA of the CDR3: TGCGCCAGCAGCTATTCGGGGGTGAGCAATCAGCCCCAGCATTTT. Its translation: CASSYSGVSNQPQHF.

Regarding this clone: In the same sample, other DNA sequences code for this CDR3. CDR3 in amino acids: CASSRDSMNTEAFF. The CDR3 region has the DNA TGCGCCAGCAGCCGTGACAGTATGAACACTGAAGCTTTCTTT. V usage is TRBV5-1 and J usage is TRBJ1-1; tentatively, D is TRBD1 (5 bases). V lost 4 bases and J 0 bases, leaving 10 bases between the germline ends. CDR3 length equals 14 residues. From germline, CDR1 is SGHRS and CDR2 YFSETQ. Full variable domain (remainder filled in from reference TRBV5-1 and TRBJ1-1): KAGVTQTPRYLIKTRGQQVTLSCSPISGHRSVSWYQQTPGQGLQFLFEYFSETQRNKGNFPGRFSGRQFSNSRSEMNVSTLELGDSALYLCASSRDSMNTEAFFGQGTRLTVV.

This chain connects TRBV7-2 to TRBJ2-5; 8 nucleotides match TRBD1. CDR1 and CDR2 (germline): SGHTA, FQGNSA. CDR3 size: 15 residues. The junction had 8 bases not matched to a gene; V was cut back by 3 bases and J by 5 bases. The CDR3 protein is CASSFSGGSRETQYF. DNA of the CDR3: TGTGCCAGCAGCTTCTCAGGGGGCAGTCGGGAGACCCAGTACTTC.

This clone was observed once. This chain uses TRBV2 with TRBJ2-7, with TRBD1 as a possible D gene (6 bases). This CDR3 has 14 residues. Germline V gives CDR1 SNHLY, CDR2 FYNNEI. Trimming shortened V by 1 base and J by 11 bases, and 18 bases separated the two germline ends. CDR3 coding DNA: TGTGCCAGCAGTGAAGTTAGGGCAGGGGTGAGCGAGTACTTC. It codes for CASSEVRAGVSEYF.

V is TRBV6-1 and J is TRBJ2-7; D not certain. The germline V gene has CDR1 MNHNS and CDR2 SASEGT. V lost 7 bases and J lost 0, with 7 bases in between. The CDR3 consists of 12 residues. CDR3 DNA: TGTGCCAGCATTGGAAGCTCCTACGAGCAGTACTTC. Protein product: CASIGSSYEQYF.

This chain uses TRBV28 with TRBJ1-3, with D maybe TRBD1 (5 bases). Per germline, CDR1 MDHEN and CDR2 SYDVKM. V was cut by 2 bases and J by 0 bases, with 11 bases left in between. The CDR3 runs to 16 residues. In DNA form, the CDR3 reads TGTGCCAGCAGTTTAGGGGGACTGTTCTCTGGAAACACCATATATTTT. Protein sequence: CASSLGGLFSGNTIYF.

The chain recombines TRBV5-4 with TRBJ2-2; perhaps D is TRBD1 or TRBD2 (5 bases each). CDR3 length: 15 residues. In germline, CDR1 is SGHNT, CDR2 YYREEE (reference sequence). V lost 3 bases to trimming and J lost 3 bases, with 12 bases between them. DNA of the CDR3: TGTGCCAGCAGCTCTTCGGGGCGAGACACCGGGGAGCTGTTTTTT. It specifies CASSSSGRDTGELFF. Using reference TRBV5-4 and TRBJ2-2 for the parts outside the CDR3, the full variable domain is ETGVTQSPTHLIKTRGQQVTLRCSSQSGHNTVSWYQQALGQGPQFIFQYYREEENGRGNFPPRFSGLQFPNYSSELNVNALELDDSALYLCASSSSGRDTGELFFGEGSRLTVL.

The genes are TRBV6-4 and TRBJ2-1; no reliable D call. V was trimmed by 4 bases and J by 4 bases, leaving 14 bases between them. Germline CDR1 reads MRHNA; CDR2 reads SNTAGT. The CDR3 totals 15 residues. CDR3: CASSASPWIYNEQFF. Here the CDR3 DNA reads TGTGCCAGCAGTGCCTCGCCCTGGATATACAATGAGCAGTTCTTC.

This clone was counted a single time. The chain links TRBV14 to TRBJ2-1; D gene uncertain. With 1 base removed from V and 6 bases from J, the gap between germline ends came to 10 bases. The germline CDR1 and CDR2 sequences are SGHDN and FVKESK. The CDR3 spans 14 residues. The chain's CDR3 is CASSQADLVNEQFF. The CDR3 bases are TGTGCCAGCAGCCAAGCGGATCTAGTCAATGAGCAGTTCTTC. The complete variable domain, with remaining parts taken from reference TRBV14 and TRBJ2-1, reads EAGVTQFPSHSVIEKGQTVTLRCDPISGHDNLYWYRRVMGKEIKFLLHFVKESKQDESGMPNNRFLAERTGGTYSTLKVQPAELEDSGVYFCASSQADLVNEQFFGPGTRLTVL.

Written as DNA, the CDR3 is TGTGCCAGCTCACCAGGGGGTTTCTATGGCTACACCTTC. Translated: CASSPGGFYGYTF. The rearrangement joins TRBV18 to TRBJ1-2, with D possibly TRBD1 on 5 matching bases. Germline CDR1 reads KGHSH; CDR2 reads LQKENI. This CDR3 has 13 amino acids. Trimming took off 2 bases at V and 4 bases at J, with 8 bases between the two ends.

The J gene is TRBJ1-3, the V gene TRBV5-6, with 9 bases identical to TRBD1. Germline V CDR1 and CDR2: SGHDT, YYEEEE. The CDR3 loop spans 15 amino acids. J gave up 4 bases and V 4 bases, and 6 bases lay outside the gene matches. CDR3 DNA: TGTGCCAGCAGCCTTGGGACAGGGTGGGGAAACACCATATATTTT. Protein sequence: CASSLGTGWGNTIYF.

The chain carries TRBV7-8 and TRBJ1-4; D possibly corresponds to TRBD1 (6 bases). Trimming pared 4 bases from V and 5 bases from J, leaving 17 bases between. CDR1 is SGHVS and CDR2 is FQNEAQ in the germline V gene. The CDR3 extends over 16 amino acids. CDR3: CASSSVLAGVNEKLFF. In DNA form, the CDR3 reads TGTGCCAGCAGCTCCGTATTGGCAGGGGTGAATGAAAAACTGTTTTTT.

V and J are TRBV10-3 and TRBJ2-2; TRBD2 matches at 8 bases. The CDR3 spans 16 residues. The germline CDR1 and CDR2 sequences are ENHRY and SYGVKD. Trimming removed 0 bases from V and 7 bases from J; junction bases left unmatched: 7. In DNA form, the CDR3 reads TGTGCCATCAGTGAGTCGGTTAGCGGGGCTGGCGGGGAGCTGTTTTTT. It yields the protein CAISESVSGAGGELFF.

CDR3 protein: CASSQQDRGRRETQYF. As DNA, the CDR3 is TGTGCCAGCAGCCAACAGGACAGGGGGCGCAGGGAGACCCAGTACTTC. The chain has TRBV14 and TRBJ2-5; 11 nucleotides agree with TRBD1. Germline lookup yields CDR1 SGHDN and CDR2 FVKESK. CDR3 length: 16 amino acids. The V and J ends lost 2 bases and 5 bases, in that order; junction bases with no gene match: 7.

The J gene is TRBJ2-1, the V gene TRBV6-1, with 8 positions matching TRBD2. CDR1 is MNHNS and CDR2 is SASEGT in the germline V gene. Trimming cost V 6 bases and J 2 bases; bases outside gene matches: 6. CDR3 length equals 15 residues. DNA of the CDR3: TGTGCCAGCAGCCCCCGGGGGGGCACCTACAATGAGCAGTTCTTC. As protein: CASSPRGGTYNEQFF.

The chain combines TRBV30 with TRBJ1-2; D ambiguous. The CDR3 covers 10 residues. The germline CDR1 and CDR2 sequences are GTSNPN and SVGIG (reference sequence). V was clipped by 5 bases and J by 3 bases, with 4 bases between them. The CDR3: CAWGDYGYTF. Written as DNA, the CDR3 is TGTGCCTGGGGGGACTATGGCTACACCTTC.

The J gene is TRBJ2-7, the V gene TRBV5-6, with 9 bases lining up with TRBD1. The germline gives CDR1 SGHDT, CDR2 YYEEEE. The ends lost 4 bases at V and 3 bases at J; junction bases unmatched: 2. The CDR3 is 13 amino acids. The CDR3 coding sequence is TGTGCCAGCAGCGGGGGACAGGGCTACGAGCAGTACTTC. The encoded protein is CASSGGQGYEQYF.